These 29 T cell receptor beta chains originate from one sample sequenced in a study of CD8 T cells in Susac syndrome (dated by TCRdb to about 2019). Receptor libraries were prepared by the immunoSEQ multiplex PCR assay. RNA was extracted with the RNeasy kit and roughly 0.5 to 1 ug was reverse transcribed using random hexamers. TCRdb redid the processing of the public reads, applying fastp at Q25 and MiXCR, and retained in-frame beta chains. Each entry is one CDR3 protein sequence, shown with its most common DNA and genes. This sample has 200,000 or so distinct CDR3 sequences in its table, and 90% to 96% of those were observed once. 0.075% to 0.1% of the sample is in the top ten clones. The sample consisted of CD4+ T cells from PBMCs. The source of these receptors is a human donor with Susac syndrome.

This sequence joins TRBV6-1 and TRBJ2-1; D not certain. CDR1 MNHNS and CDR2 SASEGT come from the germline V gene. V gave up 6 bases and J gave up 7 bases, with 10 bases separating them. There are 12 residues in the CDR3. CDR3 protein: CASRNLGNEQFF. The CDR3 nucleotides are TGTGCCAGCAGAAACTTGGGGAATGAGCAGTTCTTC.

This chain uses TRBV28 with TRBJ2-7, with TRBD2 identical over 11 bases. V shed 0 bases and J 2 bases; nucleotides not matched to a gene: 3. Germline lookup yields CDR1 MDHEN and CDR2 SYDVKM. CDR3 size: 16 residues. The CDR3 nucleotides are TGTGCCAGCAGTTTATGGCTAGCGGGGGGACCCTACGAGCAGTACTTC. Its protein is CASSLWLAGGPYEQYF.

This clonotype is a singleton in its sample. The V gene is TRBV30, the J gene TRBJ2-5; D remains unclear. Deletions cut 4 bases from V and 2 bases from J, with 5 bases between. Germline-derived CDR1 and CDR2 are GTSNPN and SVGIG (reference sequence). The CDR3 totals 11 residues. This chain's CDR3 is CAWTAQETQYF. The CDR3 DNA sequence: TGTGCCTGGACAGCACAAGAGACCCAGTACTTC.

J is TRBJ1-2 and V is TRBV9; 7 bases line up with TRBD1. V trimming: 0 bases; J trimming: 4 bases; junction bases outside the gene matches: 9. The germline V gene has CDR1 SGDLS and CDR2 YYNGEE. The CDR3 sequence is 16 residues long. The DNA of the CDR3 is TGTGCCAGCAGCGTAGGGACAGGTGGAGGGGGCTATGGCTACACCTTC. Protein: CASSVGTGGGGYGYTF. The full variable domain, completed using reference TRBV9 and TRBJ1-2, is DSGVTQTPKHLITATGQRVTLRCSPRSGDLSVYWYQQSLDQGLQFLIQYYNGEERAKGNILERFSAQQFPDLHSELNLSSLELGDSALYFCASSVGTGGGGYGYTFGSGTRLTVV.

This chain joins TRBV29-1 and TRBJ2-3; the D gene is possibly TRBD2 (6 bases). Germline values: CDR1 SQVTM, CDR2 ANQGSEA. CDR3 length equals 12 residues. DNA of the CDR3: TGCAGTCAAAGGGAGGGCACAGATACGCAGTATTTT. Translation: CSQREGTDTQYF.

This chain links TRBV5-1 with TRBJ2-7, with TRBD2 matching 11 bases. CDR3 length: 14 amino acids. The germline gives CDR1 SGHRS, CDR2 YFSETQ. V lost 4 bases, J lost 3 bases, and 3 bases stayed unmatched. CDR3 loop: CASSLTSGDYEQYF. The CDR3 DNA is TGCGCCAGCAGCCTGACTAGCGGGGACTACGAGCAGTACTTC.

CDR3 nucleotide sequence: TGTGCCACCAGCAGAGTTCCGGCTTTGTCTCGGGGGGTCCCTAAGGAGACCCAGTACTTC. Translation: CATSRVPALSRGVPKETQYF. This sequence joins TRBV15 and TRBJ2-5; 7 positions agree with TRBD2. Trimming took 1 base from V and 5 from J; bases not matched to a gene: 22. CDR1 and CDR2 (germline): LNHNV, YYDKDF (reference sequence). The CDR3 length is 20 residues.

The chain joins TRBV5-1 to TRBJ2-7; tentatively, D is TRBD2 (5 bases). The CDR3 loop spans 16 amino acids. Germline loops: CDR1 SGHRS, CDR2 YFSETQ. V was trimmed by 3 bases and J by 0 bases, leaving 16 bases between them. CDR3: CASSWTPPGPSYEQYF. In nucleotides, the CDR3 is TGCGCCAGCAGCTGGACTCCCCCCGGCCCCTCCTACGAGCAGTACTTC.

The chain uses TRBV2 and TRBJ2-7; 9 nucleotides match TRBD1. The J segment lost 1 base and the V segment lost 8 bases, leaving 9 bases of the junction unmatched. This CDR3 region has 15 residues. CDR1 and CDR2 from the germline V gene are SNHLY and FYNNEI. CDR3 nucleotide sequence: TGTGCCAGCGCCCAACCGGGACAGGGTTCCTACGAGCAGTACTTC. Its protein product is CASAQPGQGSYEQYF.

The chain recombines TRBV18 with TRBJ2-7; TRBD2 might be the D (7 bases). CDR1 is KGHSH, CDR2 LQKENI, per germline. This CDR3 contains 14 residues. V was trimmed by 3 bases and J by 3 bases, leaving 12 bases between them. The CDR3 DNA follows: TGTGCCAGCTCACCGTCAGGGGACTACTACGAGCAGTACTTC. It encodes CASSPSGDYYEQYF.

This clonotype was recorded once. The chain recombines TRBV20-1 with TRBJ1-1; tentatively, D is TRBD1 (6 bases). The length of the CDR3 is 16 residues. The V and J ends lost 0 bases and 4 bases respectively, with 18 bases between them. Germline V gene lookup returns CDR1 DFQATT and CDR2 SNEGSKA (reference sequence). The CDR3 region is CSARDLLAGAGTEAFF. The CDR3 region has the DNA TGCAGTGCTAGAGATCTCCTCGCGGGGGCTGGCACTGAAGCTTTCTTT.

This chain joins TRBV12-3 or TRBV12-4 and TRBJ2-5; tentatively, D is TRBD1 (6 bases). V dropped 4 bases and J dropped 4 bases, with 13 bases sitting between them. CDR3 length equals 14 residues. CDR3 loop: CASSSSGQLETQYF. The DNA for the CDR3 is TGTGCCAGCAGTTCGAGCGGACAGTTAGAGACCCAGTACTTC.

The rearrangement links TRBV12-3 or TRBV12-4 to TRBJ2-1; 13 bases fit TRBD2. V shed 4 bases, J shed 14 bases, and the junction held 14 bases outside the gene matches. This CDR3 is built from 16 residues. The CDR3 coding sequence is TGTGCCAGCAGTTCCAACTCGGGACTAGCGGGGCTGAAGGAGTTCTTC. It specifies CASSSNSGLAGLKEFF.

The gene calls are TRBV5-1 and TRBJ2-6; D ambiguous. Trimming cost V 4 bases and J 3 bases, with 14 bases left between them. The germline gives CDR1 SGHRS, CDR2 YFSETQ. This CDR3 has 16 residues. Written as DNA, the CDR3 is TGCGCCAGCAGCCCCGGCGGCGGTATTGGGGCCAACGTCCTGACTTTC. Translating gives CASSPGGGIGANVLTF.

This clonotype was counted a single time. The rearrangement uses TRBV12-3 or TRBV12-4 and TRBJ1-3, with unresolved D. The CDR3 totals 13 residues. V lost 8 bases and J 1 base, leaving 9 bases between the germline ends. The CDR3 DNA is TGTGCCAGCGGGGAGGTTTCTGGAAACACCATATATTTT. Translation: CASGEVSGNTIYF.

V usage is TRBV9 and J usage is TRBJ2-7, with 10 bases aligning to TRBD1. The CDR3 covers 15 residues. The germline V gene has CDR1 SGDLS and CDR2 YYNGEE. The junction had 6 bases not matched to a gene; V was cut back by 2 bases and J by 4 bases. For the CDR3, the DNA is TGTGCCAGCAGCGTCGAGGACAGGGGGATATACGAGCAGTACTTC. It is translated as CASSVEDRGIYEQYF.

This chain links TRBV11-2 with TRBJ2-3; possibly TRBD2 for D (5 bases). The germline V and J ends were trimmed by 3 bases and 4 bases, with 11 bases remaining between them. This CDR3 spans 14 amino acids. Per the germline V gene, CDR1 is SGHAT and CDR2 is FQNNGV. The CDR3, as DNA: TGTGCCAGCAGCTTCTGGAGAGGGTCAGATACGCAGTATTTT. Translation gives CASSFWRGSDTQYF.

The chain has TRBV9 and TRBJ2-1; D gene uncertain. Trimming removed 0 bases at V and 0 bases at J, with 7 bases between. Germline V gives CDR1 SGDLS, CDR2 YYNGEE. The CDR3 contains 15 residues. CDR3 nucleotide sequence: TGTGCCAGCAGCGTAGAAGACCCCTCCTACAATGAGCAGTTCTTC. Amino acid sequence: CASSVEDPSYNEQFF.

The chain links TRBV20-1 to TRBJ1-5; D is undetermined. The CDR3 runs to 12 residues. Germline CDR1 and CDR2: DFQATT and SNEGSKA (reference sequence). Trimming cost V 0 bases and J 7 bases, with 7 bases left between them. This chain's CDR3 is CSARETGQPQHF. CDR3 nucleotides: TGCAGTGCTAGAGAGACGGGGCAGCCCCAGCATTTT.

This rearrangement joins TRBV6-5 to TRBJ2-7, with no clear D. The V gene's germline CDR1 is MNHEY and CDR2 SVGAGI. CDR3 length equals 14 residues. V was clipped by 6 bases and J by 2 bases, with 14 bases between them. CDR3 nucleotide sequence: TGTGCCAGCAGCCCGGCCCACGGTCCCTACGAGCAGTACTTC. This sequence encodes CASSPAHGPYEQYF.

V and J are TRBV20-1 and TRBJ2-5, with D perhaps given as TRBD1 or TRBD2 (6 bases each). The germline CDR1 and CDR2 sequences are DFQATT and SNEGSKA (reference sequence). V shed 6 bases and J shed 0 bases, with 8 bases lying between them. This CDR3 comprises 12 residues. CDR3 nucleotides: TGCAGTGCAGGGGGGTACCAAGAGACCCAGTACTTC. This translates into CSAGGYQETQYF.

This chain joins TRBV6-6 and TRBJ2-7, with D perhaps TRBD1 or TRBD2 (6 bases each). Trimming removed 6 bases from V and 2 bases from J, with 14 bases in between. This CDR3 spans 14 amino acids. Germline-derived CDR1 and CDR2 are MNHNY and SVGAGI (reference sequence). This CDR3 is CASSLERGPYEQYF. CDR3 coding DNA: TGTGCCAGCAGCCTAGAACGGGGGCCCTACGAGCAGTACTTC.

The genes are TRBV7-8 and TRBJ2-2; 7 positions match TRBD2. The germline V gene has CDR1 SGHVS and CDR2 FQNEAQ. This CDR3 contains 15 residues. Germline trimming cut 4 bases from V and 7 bases from J; bases unmatched to any gene: 9. CDR3 coding DNA: TGTGCCAGCAGCTGGGGGGGACTTCGCGACGGGGAGCTGTTTTTT. This encodes CASSWGGLRDGELFF.

The table lists this clonotype with a count of one. The chain links TRBV24-1 to TRBJ2-5; 7 bases align to TRBD1. With 0 bases clipped from V and 5 bases from J, the junction kept 11 bases outside the gene matches. CDR1 is KGHDR, CDR2 SFDVKD, per germline. The length of the CDR3 is 17 residues. CDR3 residues: CATSDLPPEGARETQYF. DNA of the CDR3: TGTGCCACCAGTGATTTGCCCCCTGAGGGGGCGCGGGAGACCCAGTACTTC.

The gene calls are TRBV24-1 and TRBJ2-1; 9 bases map to TRBD2. Trimming at V came to 4 bases and at J to 6 bases, leaving 9 bases not matched to a gene. Looked up from germline, CDR1 is KGHDR and CDR2 is SFDVKD. The CDR3 runs to 16 residues. The CDR3 DNA sequence: TGTGCCACCAGTGACCGGCGCGGGGGGGCGCTCAATGAGCAGTTCTTC. Protein: CATSDRRGGALNEQFF.

The chain employs TRBV11-2 and TRBJ1-1; D remains ambiguous. From germline, CDR1 is SGHAT and CDR2 FQNNGV. V was clipped by 1 base and J by 3 bases, with 6 bases between them. The CDR3 is 13 amino acids. In DNA, the CDR3 is TGTGCCAGCAGCTTAGGGATGGACACTGAAGCTTTCTTT. This gives the protein CASSLGMDTEAFF.

The genes are TRBV6-2 or TRBV6-3 and TRBJ2-4; D assignment may be TRBD1 or TRBD2 (5 bases each). The CDR3 totals 13 residues. V dropped 0 bases and J dropped 8 bases, with 8 bases sitting between them. Germline V gives CDR1 MNHEY, CDR2 SVGEGT. The CDR3 loop reads CASSYSRGDIQYF. The DNA of the CDR3 is TGTGCCAGCAGTTACTCGAGAGGGGACATTCAGTACTTC.

V usage is TRBV12-3 or TRBV12-4 and J usage is TRBJ1-5; 11 nucleotides align to TRBD1. The V segment lost 5 bases and the J segment 6 bases; nucleotides outside the gene matches: 6. This CDR3 is 15 amino acids long. The CDR3 protein is CASSGGQGGGQPQHF. The CDR3 DNA reads as TGTGCCAGCAGTGGGGGACAGGGGGGAGGTCAGCCCCAGCATTTT.

This clonotype was detected only once. The chain carries TRBV4-3 and TRBJ2-5; TRBD2 might be the D (7 bases). Looked up from germline, CDR1 is LGHNA and CDR2 is YSLEER. The CDR3 spans 15 residues. The V end was cut by 4 bases, the J end by 6 bases, with 18 bases between. The CDR3 region has the DNA TGCGCCAGCAGCCTTTCATTCGGGGGGCCGCAGACCCAGTACTTC. It specifies CASSLSFGGPQTQYF.